The clone carrying this T cell receptor (beta chain) was seen a handful of times. Its target is unknown. This sample is drawn from a study of Ad26.COV2.S vaccination and SARS-CoV-2 variants. From germline, CDR1 is LNHDA and CDR2 SQIVND (reference sequence). V shed 4 bases and J 7 bases; nucleotides not matched to a gene: 6. The CDR3 loop spans 14 amino acids. Indicated treatment: some 20 received Ad26.COV2.S at low or high dose, single or two shots; about 5 received placebo; per-sample allocation not given. Repertoires come from day 63 after the first vaccine or placebo injection. A Boston adult aged 18-55 years was the donor. Study results and caveats: Researchers cautioned that TCR breadth and depth analyses may have underestimated total T cell responses.

Method: immunoSEQ multiplex PCR; TCRdb's copy keeps in-frame clones and lacks some. Among approximately 360,000 clones, about four fifths were seen once, and the ten largest hold about 7.1%. This TCR derives from a person between 18 and 59 years old who received the Ad26.COV2.S COVID-19 vaccine or a placebo. Sequencing was performed on peripheral blood, taken in a trial of Ad26.COV2.S vaccine versus placebo. V and J are TRBV19 and TRBJ1-5, with TRBD1 identical over 8 bases. CDR3 amino acids: CASSTTGVNQPQHF. The CDR3 DNA follows: TGTGCCAGTAGTACGACAGGGGTAAACCAGCCCCAGCATTTT.